This TCR beta chain was sequenced in a study of Ad26.COV2.S vaccination and SARS-CoV-2 variants. The data were produced by immunoSEQ multiplex PCR, yet TCRdb's version contains in-frame clones alone and is incomplete. The sample has 300,000 to 350,000 clones, 85% to 90% seen once. Treatment meaning: some 20 received Ad26.COV2.S at low or high dose, single or two shots; about 5 received placebo; per-sample allocation not given. Day 63 after the first vaccine or placebo injection was the time point for sampling. This adult donor, from Boston, was 18-55 years old. The CDR3 runs 15 residues. The V segment lost 5 bases and the J segment 3 bases; nucleotides outside the gene matches: 8. Germline V lookup: CDR1 MDHEN, CDR2 SYDVKM.

The sequencing used peripheral blood, collected in a trial of Ad26.COV2.S vaccine versus placebo. This TCR was sampled from a person between 18 and 59 years old who received the Ad26.COV2.S COVID-19 vaccine or a placebo. The rearrangement links TRBV28 to TRBJ1-2; TRBD1 matches at 8 bases. Written as DNA, the CDR3 is TGTGCCAGCAGTCCTCGGACAGGGTGGGACTATGGCTACACCTTC. Protein product: CASSPRTGWDYGYTF.